The clone carrying this T cell receptor (beta chain) appeared a few times. Its matching antigen is unknown. Per the germline V gene, CDR1 is SGHTA and CDR2 is FQGNSA. The CDR3 consists of 15 residues. J gave up 8 bases and V 10 bases, and 10 bases lay outside the gene matches. This entry is derived from a study of CD8 T cells in ankylosing spondylitis. Quantitative barcoded 5'-RACE was used to prepare TCR beta libraries. TCRdb analysed the 5' RACE reads with MiXCR anew, one entry per CDR3 protein. The data show about 390,000 distinct CDR3 sequences, around 24% seen once. Regarding the study as a whole: Earlier work had already found some motif variants in reactive arthritis synovial fluid and blood. Seemingly characteristic of ankylosing spondylitis blood was a TCR beta motif consisting of roughly 8 highly homologous variants. Clones tied to disease were said to be significantly enriched in matched ankylosing spondylitis synovial fluid.

Sequenced sample: blood, either unsorted or a sorted T cell fraction (not recorded which). V is TRBV7-2 and J is TRBJ2-2; 13 nucleotides agree with TRBD2. This receptor was identified in a male donor with ankylosing spondylitis. The CDR3 DNA reads TGTGCCACCGAGGGACTAGCGGGAAGTGGAGGGGAGCTGTTTTTT. Residues: CATEGLAGSGGELFF.